The clone carrying this TCR beta chain occurred many times. What it binds is not known. The authors produced TCR alpha and TCR beta cDNA libraries with sample barcodes and UMIs by 5'RACE using constant-segment primers. TCRdb itself ran the 5' RACE reads through MiXCR, one entry per CDR3 protein. The sample yields roughly 350,000 distinct CDR3 sequences, around 15% seen once. This sample was taken from a study of T-cell memory formation after mild COVID-19. Study results and caveats: There was a balanced CD4/CD8 profile in clones contracting day 15 to 85, and later expanders leaned CD4+.

V shed 3 bases and J 5 bases; nucleotides not matched to a gene: 4. This CDR3 contains 14 residues. The V gene's germline CDR1 is MNHEY and CDR2 SVGEGT. V gene TRBV6-2 or TRBV6-3 combines with J gene TRBJ2-3; TRBD1 matches 8 bases. The sequencing sample was made of PBMCs or a T cell subset sorted from them (not recorded which). The TCR comes from a man aged 18 to 35 who had mild COVID-19 (a few samples of this study predate the infection). Cell type and time point are not known. The CDR3: CASSYAGTGDTQYF. In DNA form, the CDR3 reads TGTGCCAGCAGTTATGCGGGGACAGGAGATACGCAGTATTTT.